This TCR beta chain is from a study of cytomegalovirus exposure and HLA in healthy donors. Study details: An earlier analysis identified 117 million unique TCR beta sequences in 150 million to 200 million T cells.

The CDR3 covers 16 residues. CDR1 is SEHNR, CDR2 FQNEAQ, per germline (reference sequence). V lost 10 bases, J lost 0 bases, and 21 bases lay in between. Study-level findings and limits: Accurate HLA-A and HLA-B prediction from TCR beta sequences was reported for most subjects.

Those who donated were healthy bone marrow donors. 13 Jbeta primers and 60 Vbeta primers were used for the PCR. Original analysis: In a later analysis, some 11 million of 65 million to 80 million unique beta chains occurred in at least two donors. Profiling relied on immunoSEQ multiplex PCR, and the TCRdb table lists in-frame clones only, not all of them. That table furnishes V, J and clone size, whereas the DNA furnished D and trimming. The sample contains approximately 50,000 clones, roughly 83% of which appear only once. Note on this clone: The antigen is undetermined.

This rearrangement joins TRBV7-9 to TRBJ1-1; D call uncertain. The material sequenced was PBMCs. The clonotype originates from a young man in good health and CMV-seronegative. The chain's CDR3 is CATKAAGWGMNTEAFF. The CDR3 DNA is TGTGCCACCAAGGCCGCGGGGTGGGGAATGAACACTGAAGCTTTCTTT.